Listed below are T cell receptor beta chains from one sample, sequenced in a study of shared clonotypes between healthy human individuals. Clones were sequenced by immunoSEQ multiplex PCR, and TCRdb holds only the in-frame ones, with some missing. The data hold millions of clones, with approximately 94% observed a single time. The material sequenced was naive CD8+ T cells sorted from blood. Receptor source: a man in his late teens or twenties in good health. Each CDR3 is given with its conserved first and last residue. The D gene is left open where the match is weak. Clone size is stated in some rows and not others, as once, few, many or a class when expanded.

v_call	j_call	clone_size	d_call	cdr3_aa	cdr3_nt
TRBV7-9	TRBJ2-3	NA	NA	CASSLEGYTSTDTQYF	TGTGCCAGCAGCTTAGAAGGGTACACGAGCACAGATACGCAGTATTTT
TRBV30	TRBJ2-3	NA	TRBD1	CAWSSDRDRSTDTQYF	TGTGCCTGGAGTTCAGACCGGGACAGGAGCACAGATACGCAGTATTTT
TRBV2	TRBJ2-5	NA	NA	CASSPLETQYF	TGTGCCAGCAGCCCCCTGGAGACCCAGTACTTC
TRBV4-1	TRBJ1-3	NA	NA	CASSQDLGVSGNTIYF	TGCGCCAGCAGCCAGGACCTTGGGGTCTCTGGAAACACCATATATTTT
TRBV7-8	TRBJ2-1	NA	TRBD2	CASSLGLAGVYEQFF	TGTGCCAGCAGCCTCGGACTAGCGGGAGTCTATGAGCAGTTCTTC
TRBV9	TRBJ2-2	NA	NA	CASTPGGSTNTGELFF	TGTGCCAGCACCCCCGGGGGATCTACGAACACCGGGGAGCTGTTTTTT
TRBV27	TRBJ2-1	NA	TRBD2	CASSLAGGANEQFF	TGTGCCAGCAGTTTAGCGGGGGGAGCCAATGAGCAGTTCTTC
TRBV25-1	TRBJ2-7	NA	TRBD1	CASSEPPGTGTHEQYF	TGTGCCAGCAGTGAACCCCCCGGGACAGGGACTCACGAGCAGTACTTC
TRBV28	TRBJ1-5	NA	NA	CASSPWDSNQPQHF	TGTGCCAGCAGTCCCTGGGACAGCAATCAGCCCCAGCATTTT
TRBV6-1	TRBJ1-2	NA	TRBD1	CASTPWGQGAYGYTF	TGTGCCAGCACCCCCTGGGGACAGGGGGCCTATGGCTACACCTTC
TRBV28	TRBJ2-5	NA	NA	CASSLRTDQETQYF	TGTGCCAGCAGTTTAAGGACGGACCAAGAGACCCAGTACTTC
TRBV11-2	TRBJ1-2	NA	NA	CASSLDLGSGYGYTF	TGTGCCAGCAGCTTAGATCTGGGCAGCGGGTATGGCTACACCTTC
TRBV29-1	TRBJ1-1	NA	NA	CSVAEVSWDLNTEAFF	TGCAGCGTAGCGGAGGTGTCTTGGGATTTGAACACTGAAGCTTTCTTT
TRBV29-1	TRBJ2-7	NA	NA	CGVGERGGGYEQYF	TGCGGCGTCGGAGAAAGAGGGGGTGGCTACGAGCAGTACTTC
TRBV6-5	TRBJ2-1	NA	NA	CASSFNSGSSYNEQFF	TGTGCCAGCAGTTTCAATAGCGGTAGCTCCTACAATGAGCAGTTCTTC
TRBV6-9	TRBJ2-3	NA	NA	CASSNSIDSTDTQYF	TGTGCCAGCAGTAACTCCATTGACAGCACAGATACGCAGTATTTT
TRBV7-9	TRBJ2-7	NA	TRBD2	CASSPVAGAYEQYF	TGTGCCAGCAGCCCCGTAGCGGGGGCCTACGAGCAGTACTTC
TRBV5-1	TRBJ2-1	NA	TRBD2	CASTIYYSGRAVDNEQFF	TGCGCCAGCACCATTTATTATTCTGGGAGGGCCGTTGACAATGAGCAGTTCTTC
TRBV4-1	TRBJ1-2	NA	NA	CASSQLVLDSDGYTF	TGCGCCAGCAGCCAGCTAGTCTTGGACAGCGATGGCTACACCTTC
TRBV19	TRBJ2-7	NA	TRBD2	CASSDRSSGVEEQYF	TGTGCCAGTAGTGATCGGTCTAGCGGTGTTGAGGAGCAGTACTTC
TRBV28	TRBJ2-7	NA	NA	CASSRDGSEGSYEQYF	TGTGCCAGCAGTCGCGATGGGTCTGAAGGCTCCTACGAGCAGTACTTC
TRBV5-1	TRBJ2-7	NA	NA	CASSLGAGAPYEQYF	TGCGCCAGCAGCTTAGGGGCGGGGGCCCCCTACGAGCAGTACTTC
TRBV7-9	TRBJ2-5	NA	NA	CASSFVTGSNGETQYF	TGTGCCAGCAGCTTCGTCACAGGGTCAAATGGGGAGACCCAGTACTTC
TRBV27	TRBJ1-1	NA	NA	CATGEAAGAFF	TGTGCCACCGGAGAGGCTGCTGGGGCTTTCTTT
TRBV28	TRBJ1-4	NA	NA	CASSYNGVVEKLFF	TGTGCCAGCAGTTACAATGGGGTTGTGGAAAAACTGTTTTTT
TRBV2	TRBJ2-1	NA	NA	CASSSRTESYNEQFF	TGTGCCAGCAGTTCGAGGACCGAGTCCTACAATGAGCAGTTCTTC
TRBV2	TRBJ2-7	NA	TRBD1	CASSDPRGSYEQYF	TGTGCCAGCAGTGACCCCAGGGGGTCCTACGAGCAGTACTTC
TRBV27	TRBJ2-6	NA	NA	CASTPTGANVLTF	TGTGCCAGCACACCAACTGGGGCCAACGTCCTGACTTTC
TRBV27	TRBJ2-7	NA	TRBD2	CASSSGTSGIGEQYF	TGTGCCAGCAGTTCAGGGACTAGCGGGATTGGCGAGCAGTACTTC
TRBV9	TRBJ2-7	NA	NA	CASSVGGTNGVYEQYF	TGTGCCAGCAGCGTCGGGGGTACAAACGGGGTATACGAGCAGTACTTC
TRBV6-1	TRBJ1-5	NA	NA	CASSRGVYSNQPQHF	TGTGCCAGCAGCCGTGGGGTGTATAGCAATCAGCCCCAGCATTTT
TRBV9	TRBJ1-3	NA	NA	CASSGEGVRSGNTIYF	TGTGCCAGCAGCGGGGAGGGTGTAAGATCTGGAAACACCATATATTTT
TRBV7-6	TRBJ2-1	NA	TRBD1	CASSLVWGTDGEQFF	TGTGCCAGCAGCTTAGTGTGGGGGACAGACGGCGAGCAGTTCTTC
TRBV28	TRBJ2-7	NA	NA	CASSLGHLSYEQYF	TGTGCCAGCAGCCTGGGACACCTATCCTACGAGCAGTACTTC
TRBV27	TRBJ2-1	NA	NA	CASSPIGTRAEFF	TGTGCCAGCAGTCCGATAGGGACAAGAGCCGAGTTCTTC
TRBV2	TRBJ2-3	NA	NA	CAIGPADTQYF	TGTGCCATAGGTCCTGCAGATACGCAGTATTTT
TRBV19	TRBJ2-7	NA	NA	CASSTDGSSYEQYF	TGTGCCAGTAGTACCGACGGTAGCTCCTACGAGCAGTACTTC
TRBV11-2	TRBJ1-4	NA	NA	CASSLAVGEKLFF	TGTGCCAGCAGCTTAGCGGTTGGGGAAAAACTGTTTTTT
TRBV7-6	TRBJ2-7	NA	NA	CASSLEPVNSYEQYF	TGTGCCAGCAGCTTAGAACCGGTGAACTCCTACGAGCAGTACTTC
TRBV27	TRBJ2-3	NA	NA	CASSPGVGTADTQYF	TGTGCCAGCAGCCCCGGGGTAGGGACCGCAGATACGCAGTATTTT
TRBV7-2	TRBJ1-1	NA	NA	CASSPNTGFEYDTEAFF	TGTGCCAGCAGCCCCAATACAGGGTTCGAGTACGACACTGAAGCTTTCTTT
TRBV10-1	TRBJ2-7	NA	TRBD2	CASDNFYSGTPYEQYF	TGCGCCAGCGATAACTTCTATAGCGGGACTCCCTACGAGCAGTACTTC
TRBV10-2	TRBJ1-5	NA	NA	CASSEKEGSNQPQHF	TGCGCCAGCAGTGAGAAGGAGGGGAGTAATCAGCCCCAGCATTTT
TRBV5-4	TRBJ1-2	NA	NA	CASSLWGGANGYTF	TGTGCCAGCAGCTTGTGGGGGGGCGCCAATGGCTACACCTTC
TRBV10-3	TRBJ2-7	few	NA	CAISGVETGSYEQYF	TGTGCCATCAGTGGGGTTGAGACAGGCTCCTACGAGCAGTACTTC
TRBV9	TRBJ2-3	NA	TRBD2	CASSVGTSGGSTDTQYF	TGTGCCAGCAGCGTAGGGACTAGCGGGGGGTCCACAGATACGCAGTATTTT
TRBV11-2	TRBJ1-6	NA	NA	CASSLYPTANSPLHF	TGTGCCAGCAGCTTATACCCGACAGCTAATTCACCCCTCCACTTT
TRBV5-1	TRBJ2-3	once	NA	CASSNGHPFSTDTQYF	TGCGCCAGCAGCAACGGACACCCATTCAGCACAGATACGCAGTATTTT
TRBV30	TRBJ2-1	NA	NA	CAWNEGKQFF	TGTGCCTGGAATGAGGGAAAGCAGTTCTTC
TRBV5-4	TRBJ1-2	few	TRBD1	CASSLVGTAAQLDGYTF	TGTGCCAGCAGCTTGGTGGGGACAGCCGCCCAACTAGATGGCTACACCTTC
TRBV6-1	TRBJ2-7	NA	TRBD1	CASSWRTGVYEQYF	TGTGCCAGCAGTTGGAGGACAGGGGTCTACGAGCAGTACTTC
TRBV7-8	TRBJ2-7	NA	NA	CASSADAPYEQYF	TGTGCCAGCAGCGCAGATGCCCCCTACGAGCAGTACTTC
TRBV5-1	TRBJ2-5	NA	NA	CASSLEWSYQETQYF	TGCGCCAGCAGCTTGGAATGGTCGTACCAAGAGACCCAGTACTTC
TRBV11-2	TRBJ2-3	NA	NA	CASSARDPTDTQYF	TGTGCCAGCAGCGCTCGGGACCCCACAGATACGCAGTATTTT